The rows below give T cell receptor beta chains drawn from one sample of a study of cytomegalovirus exposure and HLA in healthy donors. Method: immunoSEQ multiplex PCR; TCRdb's copy keeps in-frame clones and lacks some. The sample contains more than 90,000 clones, around 86% of which appear only once. The sample was PBMCs. Receptor source: a man aged 18-30 years in good health and CMV-seronegative. CDR3s include the opening cysteine and the closing phenylalanine or tryptophan. A D gene is named only where the DNA matches it firmly. Rows may omit the clone size; those that give it use once, few, many or a size class.

cdr3_nt: TGTGCCAGCAGTAGACTAGCGGGAGACTACAATGAGCAGTTCTTC
cdr3_aa: CASSRLAGDYNEQFF
v_call: TRBV6-5
clone_size: .
d_call: TRBD2
j_call: TRBJ2-1

cdr3_nt: TGTGCCAGCAGTTCGCCACTAGCGAGGGATGAGCAGTTCTTC
cdr3_aa: CASSSPLARDEQFF
v_call: TRBV27
clone_size: .
d_call: TRBD2
j_call: TRBJ2-1

cdr3_nt: TGCGCCAGCACCCCCGGGGGGAGGGGCAATCAGCCCCAGCATTTT
cdr3_aa: CASTPGGRGNQPQHF
v_call: TRBV4-1
clone_size: few
d_call: .
j_call: TRBJ1-5

cdr3_nt: TGTGCCAGCAGCTTACTTCTAGCGGGGGGGCCAAATGAGCAGTTCTTC
cdr3_aa: CASSLLLAGGPNEQFF
v_call: TRBV11-2
clone_size: .
d_call: TRBD2
j_call: TRBJ2-1

cdr3_nt: TGTGCCAGCAGTGAATTAGGGACAGGGGATAACTACGAGCAGTACTTC
cdr3_aa: CASSELGTGDNYEQYF
v_call: TRBV25-1
clone_size: .
d_call: TRBD1
j_call: TRBJ2-7

cdr3_nt: TGCGCCAGCAGAAACGCCCGGAGATCCTACAATGAGCAGTTCTTC
cdr3_aa: CASRNARRSYNEQFF
v_call: TRBV10-2
clone_size: .
d_call: .
j_call: TRBJ2-1

cdr3_nt: TGTGCCAGCAGATGGACAGGGGGCACTGAAGCTTTCTTT
cdr3_aa: CASRWTGGTEAFF
v_call: TRBV6-1
clone_size: .
d_call: TRBD1
j_call: TRBJ1-1

cdr3_nt: TGTGCCAGCAGTCTGGGACAGGCCAACTATGGCTACACCTTC
cdr3_aa: CASSLGQANYGYTF
v_call: TRBV6-5
clone_size: .
d_call: TRBD1
j_call: TRBJ1-2

cdr3_nt: TGTGCCAGCAGGGTCAGGACAGTCTATGGCTACACCTTC
cdr3_aa: CASRVRTVYGYTF
v_call: TRBV2
clone_size: .
d_call: .
j_call: TRBJ1-2

cdr3_nt: TGTGCCAGCAGTCCCGGGACAGGGAGCTACACCTTC
cdr3_aa: CASSPGTGSYTF
v_call: TRBV27
clone_size: .
d_call: TRBD1
j_call: TRBJ1-2

cdr3_nt: TGTGCCAGTAGTTCGCGACAGGGGACTGAAGCTTTCTTT
cdr3_aa: CASSSRQGTEAFF
v_call: TRBV19
clone_size: .
d_call: TRBD1
j_call: TRBJ1-1

cdr3_nt: TGTGCCAGCAGCGGACTTCCGGGTGAGCAGTTCTTC
cdr3_aa: CASSGLPGEQFF
v_call: TRBV7-2
clone_size: .
d_call: .
j_call: TRBJ2-1

cdr3_nt: TGTGCCAGCACCCTAATCCCCGGGGGGCAAGAGACCCAGTACTTC
cdr3_aa: CASTLIPGGQETQYF
v_call: TRBV5-8
clone_size: .
d_call: TRBD2
j_call: TRBJ2-5

cdr3_nt: TGTGCCAGCAGTTTATCCATTGACAGGAATTACGAACAGTACTTC
cdr3_aa: CASSLSIDRNYEQYF
v_call: TRBV27
clone_size: .
d_call: .
j_call: TRBJ2-7

cdr3_nt: TGTGCCAGCAGCCACACATCGGAAAAACTGTTTTTT
cdr3_aa: CASSHTSEKLFF
v_call: TRBV27
clone_size: .
d_call: .
j_call: TRBJ1-4

cdr3_nt: TGTGCCAGCAGCTTTGGGACTAGCGGAGTCGGTGAGACCCAGTACTTC
cdr3_aa: CASSFGTSGVGETQYF
v_call: TRBV7-2
clone_size: .
d_call: TRBD2
j_call: TRBJ2-5

cdr3_nt: TGTGCCAGCAGTTTCGACAGACAGAGCACAGATACGCAGTATTTT
cdr3_aa: CASSFDRQSTDTQYF
v_call: TRBV27
clone_size: .
d_call: .
j_call: TRBJ2-3

cdr3_nt: TGTGCCTGGAGTGTTGAAGGAAGACACAATCAGCCCCAGCATTTT
cdr3_aa: CAWSVEGRHNQPQHF
v_call: TRBV30
clone_size: .
d_call: .
j_call: TRBJ1-5

cdr3_nt: TGTGCCAGCTCACTCGGGACAGCCTACGAGCAGTACTTC
cdr3_aa: CASSLGTAYEQYF
v_call: TRBV18
clone_size: .
d_call: TRBD1
j_call: TRBJ2-7

cdr3_nt: TGTGCCAGCAGTGAAGCGCTTGGGACTAGCATCGTATACTTC
cdr3_aa: CASSEALGTSIVYF
v_call: TRBV6-1
clone_size: .
d_call: TRBD2
j_call: TRBJ2-7

cdr3_nt: TGTGCCAGCAGCCAAGAATCCGGAGTAGCGGGAGGCTACGAGCAGTACTTC
cdr3_aa: CASSQESGVAGGYEQYF
v_call: TRBV4-2
clone_size: once
d_call: TRBD2
j_call: TRBJ2-7

cdr3_nt: TGCGCCAGCAGCTTGGGACTAGCGGCCTCCTACGAGCAGTACTTC
cdr3_aa: CASSLGLAASYEQYF
v_call: TRBV5-1
clone_size: .
d_call: TRBD2
j_call: TRBJ2-7

cdr3_nt: TGTGCCAGCAGTCCCCGGACTAGCGGTGGCTACGAGCAGTACTTC
cdr3_aa: CASSPRTSGGYEQYF
v_call: TRBV6-1
clone_size: .
d_call: TRBD2
j_call: TRBJ2-7

cdr3_nt: TGTGCCAGTAGTATCAAGGGAGTGTTGCCTGGGGCCAACGTCCTGACTTTC
cdr3_aa: CASSIKGVLPGANVLTF
v_call: TRBV19
clone_size: .
d_call: .
j_call: TRBJ2-6

cdr3_nt: TGTGCCAGTAGGCCCAGGGGTGCGGGAAACACCATATATTTT
cdr3_aa: CASRPRGAGNTIYF
v_call: TRBV19
clone_size: .
d_call: .
j_call: TRBJ1-3

cdr3_nt: TGTGCCTGGAGTGCCTGGAGGGAGAACTATGGCTACACCTTC
cdr3_aa: CAWSAWRENYGYTF
v_call: TRBV30
clone_size: .
d_call: .
j_call: TRBJ1-2

cdr3_nt: TGTGCCAGCAGCCCCCTTCGGACTAGCGGGGGTCTTAGCACAGATACGCAGTATTTT
cdr3_aa: CASSPLRTSGGLSTDTQYF
v_call: TRBV13
clone_size: .
d_call: TRBD2
j_call: TRBJ2-3

cdr3_nt: TGTGCCTGGACACCCAACCGGGACAGGGCGTCCTACGAGCAGTACTTC
cdr3_aa: CAWTPNRDRASYEQYF
v_call: TRBV30
clone_size: .
d_call: TRBD1
j_call: TRBJ2-7